This T cell receptor beta chain was recovered during a study of T cells after somatic rescue of genetic block. Here immunoSEQ multiplex PCR was the method, and the copy in TCRdb shows in-frame clones only, minus some. The data hold 80,000 to 100,000 clones, with more than 80% observed a single time. V lost 0 bases to trimming and J lost 0 bases, with 10 bases between them. Germline loops: CDR1 MGHRA, CDR2 YSYEKL. This CDR3 has 16 residues. The TCR was taken from a woman between 18 and 29 years old. Source material: peripheral blood mononuclear cells (PBMCs). This chain connects TRBV4-1 to TRBJ2-3; D is possibly TRBD2 (5 bases). The CDR3 loop is CASSQDRDSSTDTQYF. CDR3 in DNA: TGCGCCAGCAGCCAAGATCGGGATTCTAGCACAGATACGCAGTATTTT.